This T cell receptor beta chain appears in the sequencing data of a study of early T cells in non-severe SARS-CoV-2 infection. This clonotype has just a few counts. The ends lost 5 bases at V and 2 bases at J; junction bases unmatched: 3. Germline CDR1 reads SGHVS; CDR2 reads FQNEAQ. CDR3 size: 14 residues. Tagging with unique molecular identifiers was applied to individual cDNA molecules. From the 5' RACE reads, TCRdb called clonotypes with MiXCR, one entry per CDR3 protein. The sample shows 65,000 to 95,000 distinct CDR3 sequences, around 17% of them seen only once. The J gene is TRBJ2-7, the V gene TRBV7-8, with 10 bases matching TRBD2. Material for sequencing was whole blood. This TCR was recovered from an adult who was a healthcare worker with PCR-confirmed SARS-CoV-2 infection or an uninfected control (not recorded which). The CDR3 spells CASSEREGTYEQYF. CDR3 DNA: TGTGCCAGCAGCGAGCGGGAGGGGACCTACGAGCAGTACTTC.